The 18 T cell receptor beta chains below come from one sample, sequenced in a study of T cells in Graves' hyperthyroidism and ophthalmopathy. Researchers amplified the TCR beta CDR3 regions from RNA transcripts. HTBI primers were employed in a first-round RT-PCR of the TCR CDR3. Using its own MiXCR run on the multiplex PCR reads, TCRdb lists one record per CDR3 protein. The sample holds about 620,000 distinct CDR3 sequences, 15% to 20% seen once. The sample consisted of blood. These receptor sequences come from a woman aged 30 to 39 with Graves' hyperthyroidism.

The DNA for the CDR3 is TGCGCCAGCAGCCAAGAAAGCCGCACCGGGGAGCTGTTTTTT. Protein: CASSQESRTGELFF. The chain is built from TRBV4-1 and TRBJ2-2; the D is unclear. Deletions cut 0 bases from V and 4 bases from J, with 6 bases between. Germline values: CDR1 MGHRA, CDR2 YSYEKL. The CDR3 sequence is 14 residues long.

This clonotype was seen at least ten times. The gene calls are TRBV6-1 and TRBJ1-2; D is undetermined. V lost 1 base and J 5 bases, leaving 11 bases between the germline ends. The germline CDR1 and CDR2 sequences are MNHNS and SASEGT. This CDR3 has 14 amino acids. CDR3 residues: CASSEVIDLYGYTF. Written as DNA, the CDR3 is TGTGCCAGCAGTGAAGTGATAGACCTATATGGCTACACCTTC.

This chain connects TRBV27 to TRBJ1-3, with 8 bases that match TRBD1. The CDR3 has 15 amino acids. Germline assignment: CDR1 MNHEY and CDR2 SMNVEV (reference sequence). The V and J ends lost 5 bases and 5 bases, in that order; junction bases with no gene match: 8. Here the CDR3 DNA reads TGTGCCAGCAGTCGGACAGGGACGGCGAGAAACACCATATATTTT. The encoded protein is CASSRTGTARNTIYF.

This clonotype was detected ten times or more. This chain uses TRBV20-1 with TRBJ2-1, with 13 nucleotides matching TRBD2. The CDR3 contains 13 residues. V was pared by 5 bases and J by 8 bases, with 3 bases of the junction left unmatched. Germline V gene data show CDR1 as DFQATT and CDR2 as SNEGSKA (reference sequence). Here the CDR3 DNA reads TGCAGTGCTGGCGGACTAGCGGGAGATGAGCAGTTCTTC. Translating it yields CSAGGLAGDEQFF.

This clonotype has only a few counts. The chain links TRBV12-3 or TRBV12-4 to TRBJ2-7, with a tentative D call TRBD2 (5 bases). This CDR3 comprises 12 residues. The germline V and J ends were trimmed by 1 base and 9 bases, with 10 bases remaining between them. This chain's CDR3 is CASSLGTSGQYF. The DNA for the CDR3 is TGTGCCAGCAGTTTAGGGACGAGCGGGCAGTACTTC.

This clonotype was picked up many times. The chain employs TRBV2 and TRBJ2-7; unclear D gene. Germline V gene data show CDR1 as SNHLY and CDR2 as FYNNEI. The CDR3 is made up of 12 amino acids. V lost 6 bases, J lost 3 bases, and 9 bases lay in between. CDR3 coding DNA: TGTGCCAGCAGGGTCCTCAGCTACGAGCAGTACTTC. Residues: CASRVLSYEQYF.

This clonotype has at least ten counts. The V call is TRBV27, the J call TRBJ2-5; D might be TRBD1 (5 bases). The germline V and J ends were trimmed by 9 bases and 5 bases, with 25 bases remaining between them. This CDR3 region has 16 residues. CDR1 is MNHEY, CDR2 SMNVEV, per germline (reference sequence). Here the CDR3 reads CARPVVVKSGRETQYF. The DNA for the CDR3 is TGTGCCAGGCCCGTGGTAGTTAAATCAGGGCGCGAGACCCAGTACTTC.

The table lists this clonotype with many counts. The chain carries TRBV30 and TRBJ2-7, with a possible D match to TRBD2 (6 bases). The CDR3 spans 14 residues. Per the germline V gene, CDR1 is GTSNPN and CDR2 is SVGIG (reference sequence). Deletions cut 4 bases from V and 0 bases from J, with 13 bases between. CDR3 sequence (DNA): TGTGCCTGGAATACCGGGACTTACTCCTACGAGCAGTACTTC. Amino acids: CAWNTGTYSYEQYF. The variable domain in full, completed from reference TRBV30 and TRBJ2-7, reads SQTIHQWPATLVQPVGSPLSLECTVEGTSNPNLYWYRQAAGRGLQLLFYSVGIGQISSEVPQNLSASRPQDRQFILSSKKLLLSDSGFYLCAWNTGTYSYEQYFGPGTRLTVT.

This clonotype was seen more than once but under ten times. The chain carries TRBV15 and TRBJ1-4; tentative D call: TRBD1 (5 bases). V lost 0 bases, J lost 5 bases, and 13 bases lay in between. The CDR3 is 16 residues long. Per germline, CDR1 LNHNV and CDR2 YYDKDF (reference sequence). The CDR3 protein is CATSRDRGGYNEKLFF. CDR3 nucleotides: TGTGCCACCAGCAGAGATCGTGGGGGTTACAATGAAAAACTGTTTTTT.

Only a few counts were recorded for this clonotype. CDR3 protein: CASSWQGTNEKLFF. As DNA, the CDR3 is TGTGCCAGCAGCTGGCAGGGGACTAATGAAAAACTGTTTTTT. V is TRBV7-9 and J is TRBJ1-4, with D possibly matching TRBD1 (6 bases). Per the germline V gene, CDR1 is SEHNR and CDR2 is FQNEAQ (reference sequence). The CDR3 consists of 14 residues. V was pared by 4 bases and J by 2 bases, with 8 bases between.

The J gene is TRBJ1-4, the V gene TRBV18, with 8 positions matching TRBD1. The CDR3 has 16 residues. CDR1 is KGHSH and CDR2 is LQKENI in the germline V gene. With 3 bases clipped from V and 4 bases from J, the junction kept 7 bases outside the gene matches. The CDR3 DNA follows: TGTGCCAGCTCACCTGGGACAGGCGATTTTAATGAAAAACTGTTTTTT. It specifies CASSPGTGDFNEKLFF.

This clonotype showed up many times. The chain combines TRBV30 with TRBJ1-1, with D unclear. The CDR3 extends over 14 amino acids. V was trimmed by 4 bases and J by 3 bases, leaving 15 bases between them. Germline CDR1 is GTSNPN and CDR2 is SVGIG (reference sequence). In nucleotides, the CDR3 is TGTGCCTGGAATGGACCCGGACGGGACACTGAAGCTTTCTTT. Encoded protein: CAWNGPGRDTEAFF.

This clonotype was counted at least ten times. V and J are TRBV30 and TRBJ2-7, with D perhaps TRBD1 (5 bases). The V gene's germline CDR1 is GTSNPN and CDR2 SVGIG (reference sequence). The CDR3 length is 14 residues. The V and J ends lost 0 bases and 0 bases respectively, with 9 bases between them. CDR3 sequence: CAWSVPQDSYEQYF. The CDR3 bases are TGTGCCTGGAGTGTACCACAGGACTCCTACGAGCAGTACTTC.

There are many counts of this clonotype. The chain employs TRBV7-9 and TRBJ1-6; possible D gene TRBD1, 5 bases. CDR3 length: 12 residues. V lost 5 bases and J 10 bases, leaving 9 bases between the germline ends. CDR1 and CDR2 from the germline V gene are SEHNR and FQNEAQ (reference sequence). CDR3 amino acids: CASSGGGSPLHF. The CDR3 region has the DNA TGTGCCAGCAGCGGGGGAGGGTCACCCCTCCACTTT. Supplemented by reference TRBV7-9 and TRBJ1-6, the full variable domain reads DTGVSQNPRHKITKRGQNVTFRCDPISEHNRLYWYRQTLGQGPEFLTYFQNEAQLEKSRLLSDRFSAERPKGSFSTLEIQRTEQGDSAMYLCASSGGGSPLHFGNGTRLTVT.

The V and J genes are TRBV2 and TRBJ2-7, with 10 bases lining up with TRBD2. J gave up 0 bases and V 7 bases, and 12 bases lay outside the gene matches. The CDR3 runs 17 residues. Germline V gives CDR1 SNHLY, CDR2 FYNNEI. CDR3 nucleotides: TGTGCCAGCACTTACCTAGCGGGAGTTACCAGCTCCTACGAGCAGTACTTC. Translated, it gives CASTYLAGVTSSYEQYF.

This clonotype was seen repeatedly, ten times or more. The CDR3 protein is CASSQDPDSYEQYF. The CDR3 nucleotides read TGCGCCAGCAGCCAAGATCCGGACAGCTACGAGCAGTACTTC. The chain links TRBV4-1 to TRBJ2-7; tentatively, D is TRBD1 (6 bases). The CDR3 extends over 14 amino acids. Trimming removed 0 bases from V and 3 bases from J, with 9 bases in between. Germline V gene sequence: CDR1 MGHRA, CDR2 YSYEKL.

The chain uses TRBV2 and TRBJ2-6; tentative D call: TRBD2 (6 bases). The ends were cut back, 2 bases at V and 0 bases at J, with 11 bases in the middle. CDR1 and CDR2 (germline): SNHLY, FYNNEI. The CDR3 has 17 amino acids. This chain's CDR3 is CASSERTTLSGANVLTF. The CDR3 DNA reads as TGTGCCAGCAGTGAAAGGACTACCCTCTCTGGGGCCAACGTCCTGACTTTC.

This clonotype was seen many times. This chain uses TRBV18 with TRBJ2-7, with D perhaps given as TRBD1 or TRBD2 (6 bases each). CDR1 is KGHSH, CDR2 LQKENI, per germline. There are 14 residues in the CDR3. V dropped 4 bases and J dropped 3 bases, with 13 bases sitting between them. The CDR3 here is CASSLRGRDYEQYF. CDR3 in DNA: TGTGCCAGCTCACTACGGGGGCGGGACTACGAGCAGTACTTC.